The T cell receptor beta chain under discussion was sequenced for a study of blood T cell repertoires in COVID-19. Per the study methods: Amplification from reference gene primers served as the basis for estimated nucleated cell counts. The protocol was immunoSEQ multiplex PCR, while the TCRdb copy is restricted to in-frame clones and leaves out a portion. V and J calls and clone size are as listed in that table; D and trimming were resolved from the DNA. The table lists 200,000 to 250,000 clones, around 89% of them singletons. Trimming took 3 bases from V and 8 from J; bases not matched to a gene: 4. The germline V gene encodes CDR1 LNHDA and CDR2 SQIVND (reference sequence). CDR3 length equals 13 residues.

The sequence was collected from a man aged 30-40 years with COVID-19, enrolled during active disease. Input material: peripheral blood. V and J are TRBV19 and TRBJ2-1; the match to TRBD1 covers 7 bases. The CDR3 bases are TGTGCCAGTAGTATCGCTAGGGGGCATGAGCAGTTCTTC. It yields the protein CASSIARGHEQFF.